This T cell receptor (beta chain) was recovered during a study of human T cells and chemical hapten exposure. The time point here: pre-sensitization, week 0. Treatment: therapeutic diphenylcyclopropenone sensitization with weekly scalp DPC. In every case, blood was obtained before the patch test was applied. MiXCR, applied by TCRdb to the RACE reads, yields one record per CDR3 protein. The data contain 350,000 to 400,000 distinct CDR3 sequences, 5.1% of them singletons. Trimming removed 7 bases from V and 3 bases from J; junction bases left unmatched: 14. The CDR3 consists of 17 residues. Germline loops: CDR1 LNHDA, CDR2 SQIVND (reference sequence).

This specimen was whole blood, taken in connection with sensitization to the hapten diphenylcyclopropenone (DPC). The genes are TRBV19 and TRBJ2-2; TRBD2 matches at 7 bases. This receptor was obtained from a woman aged 50 to 65 with alopecia areata. Some clones in this sample may be carry-over from other donors' samples. The CDR3 nucleotides read TGTGCCAGTACAGAGGGAGCGGGGATGGGGTACACCGGGGAGCTGTTTTTT. Amino acids: CASTEGAGMGYTGELFF.